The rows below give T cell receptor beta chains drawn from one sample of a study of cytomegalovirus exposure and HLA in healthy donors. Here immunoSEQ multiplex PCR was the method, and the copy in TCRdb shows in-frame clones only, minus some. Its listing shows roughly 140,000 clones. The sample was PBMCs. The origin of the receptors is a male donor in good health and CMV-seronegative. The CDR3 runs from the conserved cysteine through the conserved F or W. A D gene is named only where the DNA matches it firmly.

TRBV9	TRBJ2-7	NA	TGTGCCAGCAGCGTAGCTATAAGCTCCTACGAGCAGTACTTC	CASSVAISSYEQYF
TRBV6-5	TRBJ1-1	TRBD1	TGTGCCACCTACCTAGGACAGGGGTCTTTCTTT	CATYLGQGSFF
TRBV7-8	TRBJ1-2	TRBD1	TGTGCCAGCAGTCGACAGGGGTTCTATGGCTACACCTTC	CASSRQGFYGYTF
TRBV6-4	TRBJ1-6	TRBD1	TGTGCCAGCAGATTGTCGGGACAGGGCTGGTCACCCCTCCACTTT	CASRLSGQGWSPLHF
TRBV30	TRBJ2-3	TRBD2	TGTGCCTGGGGAAGCGGAGCGGGAGGGACAGATACGCAGTATTTT	CAWGSGAGGTDTQYF
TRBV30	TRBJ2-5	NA	TGTGCCCTCAGGGCCGAAGAGACCCAGTACTTC	CALRAEETQYF
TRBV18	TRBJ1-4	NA	TGTGCCAGCTCACCACAGGGGCACGCTAATGAAAAACTGTTTTTT	CASSPQGHANEKLFF
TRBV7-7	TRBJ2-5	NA	TGTGCTAGCAGCCCCAGCGGAGAGACCCAGTACTTC	CASSPSGETQYF
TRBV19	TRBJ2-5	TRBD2	TGTGCTAGTCAGACTAGCGGGGGACTAGAAGAGACCCAGTACTTC	CASQTSGGLEETQYF
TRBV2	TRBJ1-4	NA	TGTGCCAGCAGTGAACCAGGACACCTTAATGAAAAACTGTTTTTT	CASSEPGHLNEKLFF
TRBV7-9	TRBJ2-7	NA	TGTGCCAGCAGCTTACTAGCTTACGAGCAGTACTTC	CASSLLAYEQYF
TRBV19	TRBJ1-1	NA	TGTGCCAGTCAAAAAGCAGGGAAGAACACTGAAGCTTTCTTT	CASQKAGKNTEAFF
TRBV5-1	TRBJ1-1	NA	TGCGCCAGCAGCTTGAATACCGGGAAGAACATTGAAGCTTTCTTT	CASSLNTGKNIEAFF
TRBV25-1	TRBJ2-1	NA	TGTGCCAGCCAAAGTCTGGGCAGTCAGCAGTTCTTC	CASQSLGSQQFF
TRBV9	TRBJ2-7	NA	TGTGCCAGCAGCTCCAACGGGGAGCAGTACTTC	CASSSNGEQYF
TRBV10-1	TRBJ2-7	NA	TGCGCCAGCAGTGGAGGGGGTACCGCCTACGAGCAGTACTTC	CASSGGGTAYEQYF
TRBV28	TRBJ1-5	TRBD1	TGTGCCAGCAGTTCGGGACAGGGAGTCAATCAGCCCCAGCATTTT	CASSSGQGVNQPQHF
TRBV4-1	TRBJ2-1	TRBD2	TGCGCCAGCAGCCCGGAATCTCCGGGACTAGCCCCTGGGGACAATGAGCAGTTCTTC	CASSPESPGLAPGDNEQFF
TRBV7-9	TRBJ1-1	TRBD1	TGTGCCAGCAGCCCGGACAGGGGGTGGACTGAAGCTTTCTTT	CASSPDRGWTEAFF
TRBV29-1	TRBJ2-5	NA	TGCAGCGTCCCCTCTGAGACCCAGTACTTC	CSVPSETQYF
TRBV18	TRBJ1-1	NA	TGTGCCAGCTCACCTCAGGGAGGCACTGAAGCTTTCTTT	CASSPQGGTEAFF
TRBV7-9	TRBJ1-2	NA	TGTGCCAGCACCTTATTATCGGGGTATGGCTACACCTTC	CASTLLSGYGYTF
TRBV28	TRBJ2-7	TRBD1	TGTGCCAGCAGTGAACAGGGGCGAAGCTACGAGCAGTACTTC	CASSEQGRSYEQYF
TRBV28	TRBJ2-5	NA	TGTGCCAGCAGAAGAGGAACGACGAGGGAGACCCAGTACTTC	CASRRGTTRETQYF
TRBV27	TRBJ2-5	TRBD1	TGTGCCAGCAGTTTATGGGGACAGCAAGAGACCCAGTACTTC	CASSLWGQQETQYF
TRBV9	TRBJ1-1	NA	TGTGCCAGCAGCGTAGGACAGATGAACACTGAAGCTTTCTTT	CASSVGQMNTEAFF
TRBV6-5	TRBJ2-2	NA	TGTGCCAGCAGTCCCCCTCCCGGGGAGCTGTTTTTT	CASSPPPGELFF
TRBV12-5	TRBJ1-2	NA	TGTGCTAGTGGTTTGGGCGAGTACTATGGCTACACCTTC	CASGLGEYYGYTF
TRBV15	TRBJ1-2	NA	TGTGCCACCAGCAGGGGACCTTTTTTGGGGGCAAATGGCTACACCTTC	CATSRGPFLGANGYTF
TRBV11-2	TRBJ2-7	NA	TGTGCCAGCAGCTTATACAACGAGCAGTACTTC	CASSLYNEQYF
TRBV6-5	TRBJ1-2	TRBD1	TGTGCCAGCAGTCGCTCCGGGACAGGGAACTATGGCTACACCTTC	CASSRSGTGNYGYTF
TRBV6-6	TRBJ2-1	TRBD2	TGTGCCAGCAGTCGGACTAGCGGCACTGAGCAGTTCTTC	CASSRTSGTEQFF
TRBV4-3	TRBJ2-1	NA	TGCGCCAGCAGCCAAGTCGGCGGGTTGGCGAGTGAGCAGTTCTTC	CASSQVGGLASEQFF
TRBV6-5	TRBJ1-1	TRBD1	TGTGCCAGCAGTTACTCTCCACCCCCGACAGGGGATAGAGCTTTCTTT	CASSYSPPPTGDRAFF
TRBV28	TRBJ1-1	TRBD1	TGTGCCAGCAGTCCCCCGGGACAGGGGAGCACTGAAGCTTTCTTT	CASSPPGQGSTEAFF
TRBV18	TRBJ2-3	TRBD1	TGTGCCAGCTCACCACTACCCAGACAGGGTAGGACAGATACGCAGTATTTT	CASSPLPRQGRTDTQYF
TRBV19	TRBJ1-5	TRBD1	TGTGCCAGTAGAACCACAGGGGATAGCAATCAGCCCCAGCATTTT	CASRTTGDSNQPQHF
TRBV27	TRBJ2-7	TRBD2	TGTGCCAGCAGTTTGGGGCTAGCGGGAGGAAACGAGCAGTACTTC	CASSLGLAGGNEQYF
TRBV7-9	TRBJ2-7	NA	TGTGCCAGCAGCGGCAACGCAGGCGAGCAGTACTTC	CASSGNAGEQYF
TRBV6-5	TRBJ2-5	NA	TGTGCCAGCAGTTACGGCAGGGGTGGGGAGACCCAGTACTTC	CASSYGRGGETQYF
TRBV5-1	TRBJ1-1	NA	TGCGCCAGCAGACCGAGGCAGGACACTCTGAACACTGAAGCTTTCTTT	CASRPRQDTLNTEAFF
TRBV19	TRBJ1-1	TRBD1	TGTGCCAGTAGTATGCCCGACAGGGTAGGGGGTGAAGCTTTCTTT	CASSMPDRVGGEAFF
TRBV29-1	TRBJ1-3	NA	TGCAGCGTTCCGACAGATAGCTCTGGAAACACCATATATTTT	CSVPTDSSGNTIYF
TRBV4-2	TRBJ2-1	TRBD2	TGTGCCAGCAGCCGGACTAGCGGGAGGGCCTATGCGGGGGCCAGCTCCTACAATGAGCAGTTCTTC	CASSRTSGRAYAGASSYNEQFF
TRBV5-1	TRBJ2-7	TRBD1	TGCGCCAGCAGCTCCGACAGGGGGCGAGGGGAGCAGTACTTC	CASSSDRGRGEQYF
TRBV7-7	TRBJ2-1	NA	TGTGCTAGCAGCTTAACGAGGGGGGGCCCGAATGAGCAGTTCTTC	CASSLTRGGPNEQFF
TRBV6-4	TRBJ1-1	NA	TGTGCCAGCAGTGACTCGGGGGGGACCACTGAAGCTTTCTTT	CASSDSGGTTEAFF
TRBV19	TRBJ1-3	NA	TGTGCCAGTAGTCCGAGCTCTGGAAACACCATATATTTT	CASSPSSGNTIYF